The T cell receptor (beta chain) under discussion was sequenced for a study of T cell clonotyping in hematopoietic cell transplantation. Study observations and caveats: Pathologically expanded recipient clonotypes increased progressively from day 30 to day 180 as diversity fell. Higher Inverse Simpson Index values in graft donor and pretransplant recipient predicted broader posttransplant TCR diversity.

This CDR3 is built from 14 residues. The V gene lost 5 bases and the J gene lost 1 base, with 8 bases spanning the gap. Germline V lookup: CDR1 SGHTA, CDR2 FQGTGA. Produced via immunoSEQ multiplex PCR; TCRdb's table is partial and in-frame only. The sample shows tens of thousands of clones, around 94% of them seen only once. Note on this clone: Antigen: not known.

V gene TRBV7-3 combines with J gene TRBJ2-2, with D hard to call. The sequenced sample was peripheral blood mononuclear cells. This TCR derives from a woman aged 50 to 60 in good health. Some clones in this sample may be carry-over from other donors' samples. The CDR3 sequence is CASSTYKNTGELFF. In DNA, the CDR3 is TGTGCCAGCAGCACCTACAAGAACACCGGGGAGCTGTTTTTT.